The rows below give T cell receptor beta chains drawn from one sample of a study of early stage breast cancer tumors. Produced via immunoSEQ multiplex PCR; TCRdb's table is partial and in-frame only. The sample has almost 55,000 clones, over 80% seen once. Source material: blood. Every receptor here comes from a person aged 70 to 85 with breast cancer. Both conserved end residues are part of each CDR3. Each record gives: D gene, V gene, J gene, clone size, CDR3 DNA, CDR3 protein. The D gene is left open where the match is weak. Expanded clones are given a class, and other clones once, few, many or no size at all.

D gene: .
V gene: TRBV18
J gene: TRBJ1-2
clone size: few
CDR3 DNA: TGTGCCAGCTCACCACCGTCGGGGTACTATGGCTACACCTTC
CDR3 protein: CASSPPSGYYGYTF

D gene: .
V gene: TRBV5-4
J gene: TRBJ2-1
clone size: .
CDR3 DNA: TGTGCCAGCTCAAGTCCGGGACACCACAATGAGCAGTTCTTC
CDR3 protein: CASSSPGHHNEQFF

D gene: TRBD2
V gene: TRBV25-1
J gene: TRBJ2-1
clone size: .
CDR3 DNA: TGTGCCAGCAGTGTAGGTACTAGCGGGAGTCGGGATGAGCAGTTCTTC
CDR3 protein: CASSVGTSGSRDEQFF

D gene: .
V gene: TRBV6-5
J gene: TRBJ1-1
clone size: .
CDR3 DNA: TGTGCCAGCAGTTACTCGGGGGGTAGGAATGAAGCTTTCTTT
CDR3 protein: CASSYSGGRNEAFF

D gene: TRBD1
V gene: TRBV5-8
J gene: TRBJ1-1
clone size: .
CDR3 DNA: TGTGCCAGCAGCCTTATGACAGGGGGCGGTCAAGCTTTCTTT
CDR3 protein: CASSLMTGGGQAFF

D gene: TRBD1
V gene: TRBV6-5
J gene: TRBJ1-1
clone size: .
CDR3 DNA: TGTGCCAGCATCCAAGACAGGGACGGGGGTGAAGCTTTCTTT
CDR3 protein: CASIQDRDGGEAFF

D gene: TRBD1
V gene: TRBV30
J gene: TRBJ2-7
clone size: .
CDR3 DNA: TGTGCCTGGTTGACAGGGGGGAACTACGAGCAGTACTTC
CDR3 protein: CAWLTGGNYEQYF

D gene: TRBD1
V gene: TRBV11-2
J gene: TRBJ2-1
clone size: once
CDR3 DNA: TGTGCCAGCAGCCCCCTACAGGGGGGAAATGAGCAGTTCTTC
CDR3 protein: CASSPLQGGNEQFF

D gene: TRBD1
V gene: TRBV25-1
J gene: TRBJ2-3
clone size: .
CDR3 DNA: TGTGCCAGCAGTGAGGGACAGGGGAACACAGATACGCAGTATTTT
CDR3 protein: CASSEGQGNTDTQYF

D gene: .
V gene: TRBV9
J gene: TRBJ2-1
clone size: .
CDR3 DNA: TGTGCCAGCAGGAGGGGTCAAGGGGGGGGTCTTGACAATGAGCAGTTCTTC
CDR3 protein: CASRRGQGGGLDNEQFF

D gene: .
V gene: TRBV10-3
J gene: TRBJ2-7
clone size: .
CDR3 DNA: TGTGCCATCAGTGAGTCGGGGGGTAACTTCTACGAGCAGTACTTC
CDR3 protein: CAISESGGNFYEQYF

D gene: .
V gene: TRBV2
J gene: TRBJ1-5
clone size: .
CDR3 DNA: TGTGCCAGCAGCCAGGGGTCCAATCAGCCCCAGCATTTT
CDR3 protein: CASSQGSNQPQHF

D gene: .
V gene: TRBV10-3
J gene: TRBJ1-4
clone size: .
CDR3 DNA: TGTGCCATCAAGGGGGAAAAGACTAATGAAAAACTGTTTTTT
CDR3 protein: CAIKGEKTNEKLFF

D gene: TRBD1
V gene: TRBV9
J gene: TRBJ1-4
clone size: .
CDR3 DNA: TGTGCCAGCAGCGTTACAGGGGGTAATGAAAAACTGTTTTTT
CDR3 protein: CASSVTGGNEKLFF

D gene: TRBD1
V gene: TRBV7-2
J gene: TRBJ1-5
clone size: .
CDR3 DNA: TGTGCCAGCAGCCTCAGGGGGCTTCAGCCCCAGCATTTT
CDR3 protein: CASSLRGLQPQHF

D gene: .
V gene: TRBV7-2
J gene: TRBJ2-7
clone size: .
CDR3 DNA: TGTGCCAGCAGCCTGAAACTTGTGGAGCAGTACTTC
CDR3 protein: CASSLKLVEQYF

D gene: .
V gene: TRBV28
J gene: TRBJ1-1
clone size: .
CDR3 DNA: TGTGCCAGCAGTTCTCTAGCGTATAACACTGAAGCTTTCTTT
CDR3 protein: CASSSLAYNTEAFF

D gene: .
V gene: TRBV7-3
J gene: TRBJ2-3
clone size: .
CDR3 DNA: TGTGCCAGCAGCCGTAGCGGAGTCAGCACAGATACGCAGTATTTT
CDR3 protein: CASSRSGVSTDTQYF

D gene: TRBD2
V gene: TRBV10-1
J gene: TRBJ2-3
clone size: .
CDR3 DNA: TGCGCCAGCAGTGAGTCGAGGGAGGGTACGCAGTATTTT
CDR3 protein: CASSESREGTQYF

D gene: .
V gene: TRBV28
J gene: TRBJ2-7
clone size: .
CDR3 DNA: TGTGCCAGCGGTGGAGGGGCCCAGCAGTACTTC
CDR3 protein: CASGGGAQQYF

D gene: .
V gene: TRBV5-4
J gene: TRBJ2-7
clone size: .
CDR3 DNA: TGTGCCAGCAGCTTAGGGGCCCCCGGAGGGGAGCAGTACTTC
CDR3 protein: CASSLGAPGGEQYF

D gene: .
V gene: TRBV4-2
J gene: TRBJ1-2
clone size: few
CDR3 DNA: TGTGCCAGCAGAAATTTGTTGGGCGCGATTAACTATGGCTACACCTTC
CDR3 protein: CASRNLLGAINYGYTF

D gene: .
V gene: TRBV6-5
J gene: TRBJ2-1
clone size: .
CDR3 DNA: TGTGCCAGCAGTTCCTTAGGGAGCTCCTACAATGAGCAGTTCTTC
CDR3 protein: CASSSLGSSYNEQFF

D gene: TRBD1
V gene: TRBV5-1
J gene: TRBJ2-1
clone size: .
CDR3 DNA: TGCGCCAGCAGCGAGGGACAGGGCTCCTACAATGAGCAGTTCTTC
CDR3 protein: CASSEGQGSYNEQFF

D gene: TRBD1
V gene: TRBV7-2
J gene: TRBJ1-1
clone size: .
CDR3 DNA: TGTGCCAGCAGCTTAGTCGCAGGGGGAAACACTGAAGCTTTCTTT
CDR3 protein: CASSLVAGGNTEAFF

D gene: .
V gene: TRBV5-1
J gene: TRBJ2-7
clone size: .
CDR3 DNA: TGCGCCAGCAGCTTAGCAGGGAACTCGGTGGGGGAGCAGTACTTC
CDR3 protein: CASSLAGNSVGEQYF

D gene: .
V gene: TRBV7-3
J gene: TRBJ1-2
clone size: .
CDR3 DNA: TGTGCCAGCAGCTTAGGTCCGGGGAGCTATGGCTACACCTTC
CDR3 protein: CASSLGPGSYGYTF

D gene: TRBD1
V gene: TRBV30
J gene: TRBJ1-1
clone size: .
CDR3 DNA: TGTGCCTGGAGTGTACGGCAGGGGGCAGGAAGAACTGAAGCTTTCTTT
CDR3 protein: CAWSVRQGAGRTEAFF

D gene: .
V gene: TRBV7-2
J gene: TRBJ2-7
clone size: .
CDR3 DNA: TGTGCCAGCAGCTTAGAGCCTCAGGGCTACGAGCAGTACTTC
CDR3 protein: CASSLEPQGYEQYF

D gene: TRBD2
V gene: TRBV5-1
J gene: TRBJ2-5
clone size: .
CDR3 DNA: TGCGCCAGCAGCTCCGAGCTAGCGGGTCAAGAGACCCAGTACTTC
CDR3 protein: CASSSELAGQETQYF

D gene: .
V gene: TRBV19
J gene: TRBJ1-5
clone size: .
CDR3 DNA: TGTGCCAGATCCAACACTAGAGCAGGTGTCAATCAGCCCCAGCATTTT
CDR3 protein: CARSNTRAGVNQPQHF

D gene: .
V gene: TRBV7-2
J gene: TRBJ1-2
clone size: .
CDR3 DNA: TGTGCCAGTAACTCGGGGGGAACTAACTATGGCTACACCTTC
CDR3 protein: CASNSGGTNYGYTF

D gene: TRBD2
V gene: TRBV27
J gene: TRBJ2-7
clone size: .
CDR3 DNA: TGTGCCAGCGCTGCCGGGACTAGCGGGACCGGGCAGTACTTC
CDR3 protein: CASAAGTSGTGQYF

D gene: .
V gene: TRBV9
J gene: TRBJ1-5
clone size: once
CDR3 DNA: TGTGCCAGCAGCGTAGGGCAGGGGAGCAATCAGCCCCAGCATTTT
CDR3 protein: CASSVGQGSNQPQHF

D gene: .
V gene: TRBV5-4
J gene: TRBJ1-2
clone size: .
CDR3 DNA: TGTGCCAGCAGGCGAGCGGGGGCCGGCTATGGCTACACCTTC
CDR3 protein: CASRRAGAGYGYTF

D gene: .
V gene: TRBV7-8
J gene: TRBJ1-1
clone size: .
CDR3 DNA: TGTGCCAGCAGGAATCGGGGGGCGCGGAACACTGAAGCTTTCTTT
CDR3 protein: CASRNRGARNTEAFF

D gene: TRBD1
V gene: TRBV5-1
J gene: TRBJ1-2
clone size: few
CDR3 DNA: TGCGCCAGCAGCTTGGGACAGGGTCAGGATGGCTACACCTTC
CDR3 protein: CASSLGQGQDGYTF

D gene: .
V gene: TRBV5-1
J gene: TRBJ2-7
clone size: .
CDR3 DNA: TGCGCCAGCAGCATTGGGCAGGGCTTATCCTACGAGCAGTACTTC
CDR3 protein: CASSIGQGLSYEQYF

D gene: TRBD2
V gene: TRBV5-1
J gene: TRBJ2-1
clone size: few
CDR3 DNA: TGCGCCAGCAGCTTAAGCGGGGGGGTAGCTGATCGGCAGTTCTTC
CDR3 protein: CASSLSGGVADRQFF

D gene: TRBD2
V gene: TRBV4-1
J gene: TRBJ2-4
clone size: once
CDR3 DNA: TGCGCCAGCAGCCAAGTGCCCCAACTAGCGGGGGGCCTTTTAGCCAAAAACATTCAGTACTTC
CDR3 protein: CASSQVPQLAGGLLAKNIQYF

D gene: TRBD1
V gene: TRBV9
J gene: TRBJ1-4
clone size: .
CDR3 DNA: TGTGCCAGCAGCGTCCAGGGGGCAACTAATGAAAAACTGTTTTTT
CDR3 protein: CASSVQGATNEKLFF

D gene: TRBD1
V gene: TRBV5-1
J gene: TRBJ1-5
clone size: .
CDR3 DNA: TGCGCCAGCAGCTTGGGGGGACAGGGACAGCCCCAGCATTTT
CDR3 protein: CASSLGGQGQPQHF

D gene: TRBD2
V gene: TRBV2
J gene: TRBJ2-1
clone size: .
CDR3 DNA: TGTGCCAGCAGTGGGGGAGTTAGGCGGGAGGGAGAGTTCTTC
CDR3 protein: CASSGGVRREGEFF

D gene: .
V gene: TRBV5-4
J gene: TRBJ2-4
clone size: .
CDR3 DNA: TGTGCCAGCAGCTTTACCGGGTCAGAGGCCTTTCAGTACTTC
CDR3 protein: CASSFTGSEAFQYF

D gene: TRBD2
V gene: TRBV6-4
J gene: TRBJ2-3
clone size: .
CDR3 DNA: TGTGCCAGCAGTGAATACGGACTAGTGTCAGATACGCAGTATTTT
CDR3 protein: CASSEYGLVSDTQYF

D gene: TRBD1
V gene: TRBV27
J gene: TRBJ1-4
clone size: .
CDR3 DNA: TGTGCCAGCAGTCGGGACAGCGTTAATGAAAAACTGTTTTTT
CDR3 protein: CASSRDSVNEKLFF

D gene: .
V gene: TRBV18
J gene: TRBJ2-2
clone size: once
CDR3 DNA: TGTGCCAGCTCAGGACCGGGGGCCGGGGAGCTGTTTTTT
CDR3 protein: CASSGPGAGELFF

D gene: TRBD1
V gene: TRBV10-2
J gene: TRBJ1-1
clone size: .
CDR3 DNA: TGCGCCAGCAGGCAGCAGGGGGCGGTCACTGAAGCTTTCTTT
CDR3 protein: CASRQQGAVTEAFF

D gene: TRBD2
V gene: TRBV4-3
J gene: TRBJ2-5
clone size: .
CDR3 DNA: TGCGCCAGCAGCCAACCAAGGACTAGCGGGGCGAGGGAGACCCAGTACTTC
CDR3 protein: CASSQPRTSGARETQYF

D gene: TRBD1
V gene: TRBV10-3
J gene: TRBJ1-6
clone size: .
CDR3 DNA: TGTGCCAGTCAGGGGGCTGGGAATTCACCCCTCCACTTT
CDR3 protein: CASQGAGNSPLHF

D gene: TRBD2
V gene: TRBV5-5
J gene: TRBJ2-3
clone size: .
CDR3 DNA: TGTGCCAGCAGCTTGGGACCTAGCGGGGGGCCGGGAGATACGCAGTATTTT
CDR3 protein: CASSLGPSGGPGDTQYF

D gene: TRBD1
V gene: TRBV28
J gene: TRBJ2-7
clone size: few
CDR3 DNA: TGTGCCACCCAGACAGGGTCCTACGAGCAGTACTTC
CDR3 protein: CATQTGSYEQYF

D gene: TRBD1
V gene: TRBV29-1
J gene: TRBJ2-7
clone size: .
CDR3 DNA: TGCAGCGTTGAAGCCAGGGGGTGGGGCGAGCAGTACTTC
CDR3 protein: CSVEARGWGEQYF

D gene: .
V gene: TRBV30
J gene: TRBJ1-2
clone size: .
CDR3 DNA: TGTGCCTGGGGTCGTCGGGGAAGTGGCTACACCTTC
CDR3 protein: CAWGRRGSGYTF

D gene: .
V gene: TRBV7-2
J gene: TRBJ1-5
clone size: .
CDR3 DNA: TGTGCCAGCAGCTTATTGTGGGGCCCCCATCAGCCCCAGCATTTT
CDR3 protein: CASSLLWGPHQPQHF